A single sample gave rise to the 9 T cell receptor beta chains below, sequenced in a study of CD8 T cells in Susac syndrome. Reverse transcription of roughly 0.5 to 1 ug RNA was carried out with random hexamers. TCRdb processed the immunoSEQ multiplex PCR reads anew with MiXCR; each CDR3 protein has one entry. The sample includes tens of thousands of distinct CDR3 sequences, over 85% seen only once; the top ten take approximately 0.54%. The sample consisted of CD8+ T cells from PBMCs. These receptors were obtained from a human donor in good health.

The V gene is TRBV13, the J gene TRBJ2-3; the match to TRBD2 covers 9 bases. J was trimmed by 6 bases and V by 4 bases; bases with no gene match: 5. This CDR3 is 14 amino acids long. Germline V gene lookup returns CDR1 PRHDT and CDR2 FYEKMQ (reference sequence). CDR3 residues: CASSWGTSKDTQYF. In DNA form, the CDR3 reads TGTGCCAGCAGCTGGGGGACTAGCAAGGATACGCAGTATTTT. The full variable domain, completed using reference TRBV13 and TRBJ2-3, is AAGVIQSPRHLIKEKRETATLKCYPIPRHDTVYWYQQGPGQDPQFLISFYEKMQSDKGSIPDRFSAQQFSDYHSELNMSSLELGDSALYFCASSWGTSKDTQYFGPGTRLTVL.

This rearrangement joins TRBV18 to TRBJ1-1; 7 bases map to TRBD1. This CDR3 is built from 16 residues. Losses at the gene ends were 3 bases for V and 2 bases for J; bases not matched to a gene: 9. Looked up from germline, CDR1 is KGHSH and CDR2 is LQKENI. The chain's CDR3 is CASSPRDRIVNTEAFF. The CDR3 bases are TGTGCCAGCTCACCGCGGGACAGAATAGTAAACACTGAAGCTTTCTTT.

This clonotype turned up a few times. The chain links TRBV2 to TRBJ2-7; TRBD2 is a possible D gene (5 bases). The CDR3 has 10 amino acids. Per germline, CDR1 SNHLY and CDR2 FYNNEI. Trimming left V 9 bases short and J 2 bases short, with 5 bases between. The DNA of the CDR3 is TGTGCCAGTAGCGCCTACGAGCAGTACTTC. As protein: CASSAYEQYF.

CDR3 nucleotide sequence: TGTGCCAGCAGCCAAGATCGACACCCGGTGATGGATGAGCAGTTCTTC. Translated, it gives CASSQDRHPVMDEQFF. The chain couples TRBV3-1 to TRBJ2-1; unclear D gene. The germline gives CDR1 LGHDT, CDR2 YNNKEL (reference sequence). CDR3 size: 16 residues. Between the trimmed V and J ends, which lost 0 bases and 8 bases, there was a span of 17 bases.

This sequence joins TRBV4-2 and TRBJ2-1; maybe TRBD1 (6 bases). The V end was cut by 4 bases, the J end by 5 bases, with 15 bases between. Per the germline V gene, CDR1 is LGHNA and CDR2 is YNFKEQ. There are 15 residues in the CDR3. The CDR3 loop is CASSLTGLANNEQFF. The DNA of the CDR3 is TGTGCCAGCAGCCTCACAGGGTTGGCTAACAATGAGCAGTTCTTC.

The rearrangement links TRBV5-1 to TRBJ1-2, with 8 bases matching TRBD1. Germline-derived CDR1 and CDR2 are SGHRS and YFSETQ. The V gene end was trimmed by 0 bases and the J gene end by 6 bases; junction bases not matched to a gene: 7. CDR3 length equals 15 residues. CDR3 DNA: TGCGCCAGCAGCTTGGGGGCAGGGGGCTTGGATGGCTACACCTTC. Amino acid sequence: CASSLGAGGLDGYTF.

This sequence joins TRBV7-2 and TRBJ2-1; no clear D. V shed 7 bases and J shed 2 bases, with 15 bases lying between them. CDR1 is SGHTA and CDR2 is FQGNSA in the germline V gene. CDR3 length equals 15 residues. DNA for the CDR3: TGTGCCAGCACCGACGACCAGGCTACCTACAATGAGCAGTTCTTC. Translation: CASTDDQATYNEQFF.

The CDR3 is CATSPSVGISYEQYF. The CDR3 DNA is TGTGCCACCAGCCCCAGCGTGGGGATCTCCTACGAGCAGTACTTC. The genes are TRBV15 and TRBJ2-7; no definite D call. The CDR3 has 15 amino acids. V shed 5 bases and J shed 0 bases, with 14 bases lying between them. CDR1 LNHNV and CDR2 YYDKDF come from the germline V gene (reference sequence).

The rearrangement links TRBV29-1 to TRBJ2-2, with 7 nucleotides matching TRBD1. The V and J ends lost 3 bases and 4 bases, in that order; junction bases with no gene match: 5. The CDR3 contains 14 residues. Germline V CDR1 and CDR2: SQVTM, ANQGSEA. In DNA form, the CDR3 reads TGCAGCGTTGAGGTTACAGGGGTCACCGGGGAGCTGTTTTTT. It yields the protein CSVEVTGVTGELFF.